At least ten counts were recorded for the clone carrying this T cell receptor beta chain. V lost 4 bases and J lost 1, with 3 bases in between. Germline V gene data show CDR1 as KGHDR and CDR2 as SFDVKD. This CDR3 comprises 13 residues. The data are from a study of T-cell reconstitution after alpha-beta-depleted transplantation in children. Researchers prepared the TCRbeta library using unique molecular identifiers, the study reports. One entry per CDR3 protein, called by TCRdb with MiXCR from the PCR reads. The table includes 200,000 to 250,000 distinct CDR3 sequences, under 9.5% detected once. J is TRBJ2-2 and V is TRBV24-1; D gene ambiguous. The source material was PBMCs from the stem cell graft donor, sampled from the stem cell graft. The receptor's source is a human donor who donated a stem cell graft to a child with acute lymphoblastic leukemia. This CDR3 is CATSERNTGELFF. The CDR3 region has the DNA TGTGCCACCAGTGAGAGGAACACCGGGGAGCTGTTTTTT.